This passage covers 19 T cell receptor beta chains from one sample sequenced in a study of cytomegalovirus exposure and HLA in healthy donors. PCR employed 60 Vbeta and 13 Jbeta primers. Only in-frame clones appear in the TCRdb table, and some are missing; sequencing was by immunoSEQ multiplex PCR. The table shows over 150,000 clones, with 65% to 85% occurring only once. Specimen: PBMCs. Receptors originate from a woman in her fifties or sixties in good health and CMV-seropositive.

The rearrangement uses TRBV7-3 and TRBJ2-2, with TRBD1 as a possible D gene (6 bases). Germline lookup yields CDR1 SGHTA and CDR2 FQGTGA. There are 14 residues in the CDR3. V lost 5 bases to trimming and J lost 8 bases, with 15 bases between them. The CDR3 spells CASSPKGVLGELFF. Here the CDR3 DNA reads TGTGCCAGCAGCCCCAAGGGGGTCCTTGGGGAGCTGTTTTTT.

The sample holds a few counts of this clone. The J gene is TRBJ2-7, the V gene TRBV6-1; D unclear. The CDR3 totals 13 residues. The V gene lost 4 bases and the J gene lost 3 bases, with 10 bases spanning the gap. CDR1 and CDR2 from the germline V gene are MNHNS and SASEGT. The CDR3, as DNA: TGTGCCAGCAGTGGTTGGGCGAGCTACGAGCAGTACTTC. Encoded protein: CASSGWASYEQYF.

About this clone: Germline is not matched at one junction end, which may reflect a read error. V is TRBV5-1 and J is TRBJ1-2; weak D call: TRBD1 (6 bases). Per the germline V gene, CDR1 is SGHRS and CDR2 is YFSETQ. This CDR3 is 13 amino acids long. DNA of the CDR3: TGCGCCAGCAGTCGGACAGCAGACTATGGCTACCCCTTC. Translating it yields CASSRTADYGYPF.

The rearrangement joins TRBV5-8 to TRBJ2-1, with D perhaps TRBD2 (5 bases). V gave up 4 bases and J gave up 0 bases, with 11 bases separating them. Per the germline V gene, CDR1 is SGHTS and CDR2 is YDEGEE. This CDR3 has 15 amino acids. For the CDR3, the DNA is TGTGCCAGCAGCCGGGGATCGAACTCCTACAATGAGCAGTTCTTC. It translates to CASSRGSNSYNEQFF.

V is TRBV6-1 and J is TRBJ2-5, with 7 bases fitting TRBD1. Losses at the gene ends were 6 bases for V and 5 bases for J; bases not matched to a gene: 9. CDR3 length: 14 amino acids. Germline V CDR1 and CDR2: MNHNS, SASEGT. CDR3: CASRYRGAGETQYF. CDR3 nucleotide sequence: TGTGCCAGCAGATACAGGGGCGCCGGGGAGACCCAGTACTTC.

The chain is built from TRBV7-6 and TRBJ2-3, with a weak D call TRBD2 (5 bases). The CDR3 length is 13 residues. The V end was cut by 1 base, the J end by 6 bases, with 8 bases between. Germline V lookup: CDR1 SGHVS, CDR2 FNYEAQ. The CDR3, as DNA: TGTGCCAGCAGCTTAGGCCGAGGGGATACGCAGTATTTT. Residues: CASSLGRGDTQYF.

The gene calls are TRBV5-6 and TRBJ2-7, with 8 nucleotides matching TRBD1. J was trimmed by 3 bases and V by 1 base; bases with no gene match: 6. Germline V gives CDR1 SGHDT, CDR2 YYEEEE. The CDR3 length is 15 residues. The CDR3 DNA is TGTGCCAGCAGCTTGCAGGGGGCGCCCCTCTACGAGCAGTACTTC. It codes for CASSLQGAPLYEQYF.

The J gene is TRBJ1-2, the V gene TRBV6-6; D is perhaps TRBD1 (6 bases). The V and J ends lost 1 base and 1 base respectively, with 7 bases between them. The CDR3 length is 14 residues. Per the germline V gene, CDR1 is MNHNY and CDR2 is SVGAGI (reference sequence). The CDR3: CASSYLGGNYGYTF. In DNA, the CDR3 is TGTGCCAGCAGTTACTTAGGGGGTAACTATGGCTACACCTTC.

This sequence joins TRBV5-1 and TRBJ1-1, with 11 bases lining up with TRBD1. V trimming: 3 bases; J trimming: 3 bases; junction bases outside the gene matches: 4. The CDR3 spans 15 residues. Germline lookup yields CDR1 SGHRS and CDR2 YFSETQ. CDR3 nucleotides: TGCGCCAGCAGCTATCAGGGACAGGGGGACACTGAAGCTTTCTTT. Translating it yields CASSYQGQGDTEAFF.

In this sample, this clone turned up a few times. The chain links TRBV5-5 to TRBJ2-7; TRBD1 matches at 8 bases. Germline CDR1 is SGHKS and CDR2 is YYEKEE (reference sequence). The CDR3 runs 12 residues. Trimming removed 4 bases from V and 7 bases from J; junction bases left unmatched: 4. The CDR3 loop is CASSGTGVEQYF. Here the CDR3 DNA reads TGTGCCAGCAGCGGGACAGGTGTAGAGCAGTACTTC.

CDR3 residues: CASSQGQGAYEQYF. The CDR3 DNA is TGCGCCAGCAGCCAGGGACAGGGGGCCTACGAGCAGTACTTC. The chain carries TRBV5-1 and TRBJ2-7; 11 bases match TRBD1. The CDR3 has 14 amino acids. Looked up from germline, CDR1 is SGHRS and CDR2 is YFSETQ. J lost 2 bases, V lost 4 bases, and 2 bases had no gene match.

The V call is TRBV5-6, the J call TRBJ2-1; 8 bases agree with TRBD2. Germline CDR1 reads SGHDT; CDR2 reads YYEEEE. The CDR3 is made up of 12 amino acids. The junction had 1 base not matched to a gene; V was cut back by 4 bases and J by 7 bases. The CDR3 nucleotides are TGTGCCAGCAGCCCGGGGGGGAATGAGCAGTTCTTC. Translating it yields CASSPGGNEQFF.

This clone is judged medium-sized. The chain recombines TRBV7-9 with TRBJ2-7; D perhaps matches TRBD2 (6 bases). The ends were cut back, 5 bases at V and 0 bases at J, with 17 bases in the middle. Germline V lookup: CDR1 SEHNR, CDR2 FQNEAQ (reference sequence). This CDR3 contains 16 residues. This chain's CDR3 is CASSLTGTYSSYEQYF. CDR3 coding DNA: TGTGCCAGCAGCCTTACCGGGACTTACTCCTCCTACGAGCAGTACTTC.

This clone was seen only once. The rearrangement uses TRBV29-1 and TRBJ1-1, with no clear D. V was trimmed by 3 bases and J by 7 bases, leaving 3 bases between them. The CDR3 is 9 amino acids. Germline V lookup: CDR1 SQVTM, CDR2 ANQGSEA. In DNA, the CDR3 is TGCAGCGTTGACCGTGAAGCTTTCTTT. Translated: CSVDREAFF.

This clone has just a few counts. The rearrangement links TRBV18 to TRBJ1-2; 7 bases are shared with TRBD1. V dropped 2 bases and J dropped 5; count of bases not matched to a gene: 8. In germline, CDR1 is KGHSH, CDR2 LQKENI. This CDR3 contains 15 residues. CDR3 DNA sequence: TGTGCCAGCTCACCAACGGGACAGTCGAATTATGGCTACACCTTC. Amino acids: CASSPTGQSNYGYTF.

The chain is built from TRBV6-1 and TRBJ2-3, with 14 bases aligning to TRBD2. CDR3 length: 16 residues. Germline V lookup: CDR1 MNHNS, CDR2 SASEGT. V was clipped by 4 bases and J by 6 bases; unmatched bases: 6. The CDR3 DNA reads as TGTGCCAGCAGTGCCGGACTAGCGGGGGGATCGGATACGCAGTATTTT. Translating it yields CASSAGLAGGSDTQYF.

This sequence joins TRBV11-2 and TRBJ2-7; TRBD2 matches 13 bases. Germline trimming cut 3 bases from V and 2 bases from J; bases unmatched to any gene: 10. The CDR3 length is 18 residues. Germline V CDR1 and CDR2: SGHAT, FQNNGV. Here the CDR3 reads CASSFSTSLAGGTYEQYF. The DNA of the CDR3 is TGTGCCAGCAGCTTTTCGACCTCACTAGCGGGGGGGACCTACGAGCAGTACTTC.

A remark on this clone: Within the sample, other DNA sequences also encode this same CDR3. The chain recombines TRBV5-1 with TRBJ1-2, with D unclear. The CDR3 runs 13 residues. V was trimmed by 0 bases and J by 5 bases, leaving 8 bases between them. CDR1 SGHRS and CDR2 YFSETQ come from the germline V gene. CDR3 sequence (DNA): TGCGCCAGCAGCTTGGACGGTGATTATGGCTACACCTTC. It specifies CASSLDGDYGYTF.

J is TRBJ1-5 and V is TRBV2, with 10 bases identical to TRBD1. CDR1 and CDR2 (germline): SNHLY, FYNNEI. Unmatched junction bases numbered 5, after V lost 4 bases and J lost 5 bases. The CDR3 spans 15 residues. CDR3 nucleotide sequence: TGTGCCAGCAGTGGGCTGACAGGGGGCTATCAGCCCCAGCATTTT. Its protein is CASSGLTGGYQPQHF.